The 23 T cell receptor beta chains below were found in one sample sequenced in a study of shared clonotypes between healthy human individuals. Generated by immunoSEQ multiplex PCR, the TCRdb table keeps only in-frame clones and is missing some. Counted here are about 1.1 million clones, 60% to 80% occurring once; the ten biggest clones make up roughly 0.83%. The sequencing sample was made of memory CD4+ T cells from PBMCs. Subset meaning: CD45RA-negative fraction. These receptors all stem from a man younger than 30 in good health. Some clones in this sample may be carry-over from other donors' samples.

The rearrangement uses TRBV30 and TRBJ1-1; D gene unclear. This CDR3 has 12 residues. Per the germline V gene, CDR1 is GTSNPN and CDR2 is SVGIG (reference sequence). V lost 5 bases and J 4 bases, leaving 11 bases between the germline ends. The CDR3 bases are TGTGCCTGGGGCGCCTTGGGCACTGAAGCTTTCTTT. It translates to CAWGALGTEAFF.

The chain combines TRBV5-1 with TRBJ1-4; D is unclear. The germline V gene encodes CDR1 SGHRS and CDR2 YFSETQ. CDR3 length: 15 residues. V was clipped by 4 bases and J by 6 bases, with 16 bases between them. The CDR3 spells CASSPAAEVYEKLFF. In nucleotides, the CDR3 is TGCGCCAGCAGCCCGGCGGCAGAGGTTTATGAAAAACTGTTTTTT.

This chain connects TRBV9 to TRBJ2-1; no reliable D call. V shed 0 bases and J shed 8 bases, with 9 bases lying between them. The CDR3 runs to 13 residues. Germline-derived CDR1 and CDR2 are SGDLS and YYNGEE. CDR3 sequence: CASSVGVQDEQFF. The CDR3 nucleotides are TGTGCCAGCAGCGTAGGGGTCCAGGATGAGCAGTTCTTC.

The V call is TRBV7-2, the J call TRBJ1-2; D not resolved. The CDR3 is made up of 14 amino acids. In germline, CDR1 is SGHTA, CDR2 FQGNSA. V was clipped by 5 bases and J by 0 bases, with 10 bases between them. In DNA form, the CDR3 reads TGTGCCAGCAGCCCTACTCGGTCTAACTATGGCTACACCTTC. It is translated as CASSPTRSNYGYTF.

The chain employs TRBV14 and TRBJ2-7; D uncertain. The CDR3 is 14 residues long. CDR1 SGHDN and CDR2 FVKESK come from the germline V gene. V lost 4 bases and J lost 3, with 13 bases in between. The chain's CDR3 is CASSRIGINYEQYF. The CDR3 DNA reads as TGTGCCAGCAGCCGCATCGGAATCAACTACGAGCAGTACTTC.

This chain joins TRBV6-1 and TRBJ2-5, with D tentatively TRBD2 (6 bases). The CDR3 contains 14 residues. V lost 7 bases and J lost 5, with 17 bases in between. CDR1 and CDR2 (germline): MNHNS, SASEGT. For the CDR3, the DNA is TGTGCCAGCACTGGAGGGCCCACTGTTGAGACCCAGTACTTC. Its protein is CASTGGPTVETQYF.

The rearrangement links TRBV18 to TRBJ1-3; D remains ambiguous. Trimming shortened V by 2 bases and J by 1 base, and 6 bases separated the two germline ends. Germline assignment: CDR1 KGHSH and CDR2 LQKENI. The CDR3 has 14 amino acids. The CDR3 region has the DNA TGTGCCAGCTCACCAGCCGTATCTGGAAACACCATATATTTT. Its translation is CASSPAVSGNTIYF.

As to this clone: A far larger clone is only one base removed, so a read error is likely. The chain employs TRBV29-1 and TRBJ2-7; D is perhaps TRBD1 (8 bases). Germline assignment: CDR1 SQVTM and CDR2 ANQGSEA. The CDR3 is 12 amino acids. This CDR3 reads CNGGTGELEQYF. The CDR3 DNA follows: TGCAACGGGGGGACAGGCGAACTCGAGCAGTACTTC.

This chain connects TRBV7-2 to TRBJ1-3, with 8 bases matching TRBD1. CDR3 length equals 15 residues. Germline V CDR1 and CDR2: SGHTA, FQGNSA. The V and J ends lost 3 bases and 4 bases, in that order; junction bases with no gene match: 5. The CDR3 reads CASSLGQARGNTIYF. CDR3 in DNA: TGTGCCAGCAGCTTGGGACAGGCCCGGGGAAACACCATATATTTT.

The sample holds a few counts of this clone. The chain joins TRBV12-1 to TRBJ2-1; the table's TRBD1 call for D was not verified on the DNA. TRBV12-1 is a pseudogene locus. The CDR3 loop spans 15 amino acids. CDR3 coding DNA: TGTGCCAGCAGCCTCCGGGACAGGGCGGACAATGAGCAGTTCTTC. It is translated as CASSLRDRADNEQFF.

With respect to this clone: One end of the junction fails to match germline, which may point to a read error. The V call is TRBV5-6, the J call TRBJ2-5; TRBD2 agrees at 7 bases. Germline CDR1 reads SGHDT; CDR2 reads YYEEEE. This CDR3 contains 13 residues. The CDR3: CAGSSGTTETLYF. CDR3 in DNA: TGTGCCGGCAGCTCCGGGACTACTGAGACCCTGTACTTC.

This chain uses TRBV6-1 with TRBJ2-7; no clear D. The V end lost 7 bases, the J end lost 1 base, and 14 bases lay between the germline ends. Germline V lookup: CDR1 MNHNS, CDR2 SASEGT. CDR3 size: 14 residues. CDR3 region: CASIGRAPSYEQYF. The CDR3 region has the DNA TGTGCCAGCATCGGACGGGCCCCTTCCTACGAGCAGTACTTC.

The chain carries TRBV7-8 and TRBJ1-1; maybe TRBD1 (5 bases). Germline V gene data show CDR1 as SGHVS and CDR2 as FQNEAQ. The germline V and J ends were trimmed by 6 bases and 1 base, with 15 bases remaining between them. CDR3 length: 15 amino acids. The CDR3 loop is CASSTGGGGNTEAFF. CDR3 coding DNA: TGTGCCAGCAGTACTGGCGGGGGTGGGAACACTGAAGCTTTCTTT.

The CDR3 nucleotides are TGTGCCAGCACTACAGCCCAAGAGACCCAGTACTTC. It is translated as CASTTAQETQYF. The V call is TRBV27, the J call TRBJ2-5; D uncertain. Trimming left V 7 bases short and J 1 base short, with 7 bases between. The CDR3 sequence is 12 residues long. Germline V CDR1 and CDR2: MNHEY, SMNVEV (reference sequence).

The rearrangement joins TRBV2 to TRBJ2-6, with D hard to call. The germline CDR1 and CDR2 sequences are SNHLY and FYNNEI. CDR3 size: 16 residues. V lost 0 bases, J lost 2 bases, and 8 bases lay in between. The CDR3 loop is CASSEAVGPGANVLTF. The CDR3, as DNA: TGTGCCAGCAGTGAAGCGGTAGGACCTGGGGCCAACGTCCTGACTTTC.

This clone has a single count. The V gene is TRBV6-4, the J gene TRBJ2-1; perhaps D is TRBD1 or TRBD2 (5 bases each). V was trimmed by 4 bases and J by 7 bases, leaving 17 bases between them. This CDR3 has 15 amino acids. The germline CDR1 and CDR2 sequences are MRHNA and SNTAGT. This CDR3 reads CASSGGDARENEQFF. Written as DNA, the CDR3 is TGTGCCAGCAGTGGAGGGGATGCGAGAGAAAATGAGCAGTTCTTC.

The chain joins TRBV27 to TRBJ2-7; 7 bases are a match to TRBD1. Germline loops: CDR1 MNHEY, CDR2 SMNVEV (reference sequence). The CDR3 consists of 15 residues. V trimming: 2 bases; J trimming: 4 bases; junction bases outside the gene matches: 8. CDR3 in amino acids: CASSLSPQGLYEQYF. The CDR3 region has the DNA TGTGCCAGCAGTTTAAGCCCACAGGGGCTGTACGAGCAGTACTTC.

About this clone: This specimen includes other DNA sequences encoding the same CDR3. The chain combines TRBV7-9 with TRBJ2-5; D is perhaps TRBD1 (6 bases). Germline V gene lookup returns CDR1 SEHNR and CDR2 FQNEAQ (reference sequence). This CDR3 has 14 residues. V lost 0 bases and J lost 2, with 7 bases in between. The CDR3 DNA follows: TGTGCCAGCAGCTTAGCACAGGGTCAAGAGACCCAGTACTTC. This codes for CASSLAQGQETQYF.

This clone was observed a few times. The chain combines TRBV27 with TRBJ1-5, with 10 bases matching TRBD1. CDR3 size: 15 residues. With 3 bases clipped from V and 5 bases from J, the junction kept 4 bases outside the gene matches. Germline loops: CDR1 MNHEY, CDR2 SMNVEV (reference sequence). CDR3 protein: CASSFSGQGDQPQHF. The CDR3 DNA follows: TGTGCCAGCAGTTTTTCCGGACAGGGGGATCAGCCCCAGCATTTT.

Worth noting for this clone: Since a much larger clone is just one base distant, this may be a read error. The same CDR3 arises from other DNA sequences in this sample as well. The V call is TRBV6-1, the J call TRBJ2-3; 10 nucleotides match TRBD2. CDR1 and CDR2 from the germline V gene are MNHNS and SASEGT. This CDR3 is 13 amino acids long. V lost 8 bases, J lost 1 base, and 0 bases stayed unmatched. The CDR3 region has the DNA TGTGCCAGCCTAGCGGGAGGCACAGATACGCAGTATTTT. Protein sequence: CASLAGGTDTQYF.

This chain joins TRBV28 and TRBJ1-5, with D uncertain. Germline V lookup: CDR1 MDHEN, CDR2 SYDVKM. The CDR3 is 15 residues long. V was clipped by 6 bases and J by 4 bases, with 16 bases between them. The chain's CDR3 is CASSGVGSGNQPQHF. In nucleotides, the CDR3 is TGTGCCAGCAGCGGGGTGGGGAGTGGGAATCAGCCCCAGCATTTT. The full variable domain, in which reference TRBV28 and TRBJ1-5 provide the parts outside the CDR3, is DVKVTQSSRYLVKRTGEKVFLECVQDMDHENMFWYRQDPGLGLRLIYFSYDVKMKEKGDIPEGYSVSREKKERFSLILESASTNQTSMYLCASSGVGSGNQPQHFGDGTRLSIL.

The chain couples TRBV9 to TRBJ2-5; TRBD1 agrees at 9 bases. With 0 bases clipped from V and 5 bases from J, the junction kept 8 bases outside the gene matches. The CDR3 length is 16 residues. Looked up from germline, CDR1 is SGDLS and CDR2 is YYNGEE. The DNA for the CDR3 is TGTGCCAGCAGCGTAGAAGGGGACAGGGCTGGGGAGACCCAGTACTTC. Translated: CASSVEGDRAGETQYF. The variable domain in full, with the rest retrieved from reference TRBV9 and TRBJ2-5, is DSGVTQTPKHLITATGQRVTLRCSPRSGDLSVYWYQQSLDQGLQFLIQYYNGEERAKGNILERFSAQQFPDLHSELNLSSLELGDSALYFCASSVEGDRAGETQYFGPGTRLLVL.

V gene TRBV4-1 combines with J gene TRBJ2-1, with 13 bases matching TRBD2. The CDR3 sequence is 15 residues long. The V gene end was trimmed by 4 bases and the J gene end by 7 bases; junction bases not matched to a gene: 4. Germline V gene lookup returns CDR1 MGHRA and CDR2 YSYEKL. The CDR3 region is CASSPTSGRVNEQFF. The CDR3 coding sequence is TGCGCCAGCAGCCCCACTAGCGGGAGGGTAAATGAGCAGTTCTTC.